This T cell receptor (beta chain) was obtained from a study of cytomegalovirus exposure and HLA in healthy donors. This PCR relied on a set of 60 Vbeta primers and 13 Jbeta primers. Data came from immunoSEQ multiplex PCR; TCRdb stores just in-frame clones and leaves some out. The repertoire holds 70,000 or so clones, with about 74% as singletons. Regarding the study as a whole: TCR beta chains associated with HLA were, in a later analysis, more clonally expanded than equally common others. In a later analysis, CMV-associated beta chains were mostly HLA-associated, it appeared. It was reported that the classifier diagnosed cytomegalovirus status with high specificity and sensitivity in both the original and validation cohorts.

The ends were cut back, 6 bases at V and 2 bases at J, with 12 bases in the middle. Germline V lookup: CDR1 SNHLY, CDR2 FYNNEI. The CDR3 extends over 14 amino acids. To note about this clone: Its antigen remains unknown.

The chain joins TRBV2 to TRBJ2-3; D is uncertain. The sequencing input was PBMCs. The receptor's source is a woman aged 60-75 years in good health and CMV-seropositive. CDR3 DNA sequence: TGTGCCAGCAGCCACCGATTGGCCACAGATACGCAGTATTTT. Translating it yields CASSHRLATDTQYF.